This T cell receptor (beta chain) originates from a study of CD8 T cells in Susac syndrome. Findings of the study overall: Individuals included in the TCR sequencing and HLA analysis were acknowledged by the study to be relatively few in number.

As for this clonotype: Its antigen is not known.

Germline V gene data show CDR1 as MNHNY and CDR2 as SVGAGI (reference sequence). CDR3 length equals 13 residues. The V gene lost 7 bases and the J gene lost 5 bases, with 12 bases spanning the gap. Random hexamers were used to reverse transcribe about 0.5 to 1 ug of RNA. An immunoSEQ multiplex PCR amplified TCR beta CDR3 over 54 Vbeta and 13 Jbeta. Via MiXCR, TCRdb re-called the immunoSEQ multiplex PCR reads, giving one row per CDR3 protein. The sample lists fewer than 200,000 distinct CDR3 sequences; approximately 95% were seen once. Sequencing of TCR beta was performed on blood CD8+ and CD4+ T cells. In contrast to the negatively isolated CD8+ and CD4+ T cells, TEMRA cells were FACS-enriched.

Sequencing input: CD4+ T cells from PBMCs. The TCR was taken from a human donor in good health. The rearrangement joins TRBV6-6 to TRBJ1-5; no definite D call. The CDR3 sequence is CASTREEHQPQHF. CDR3 sequence (DNA): TGTGCCAGCACGAGGGAAGAGCATCAGCCCCAGCATTTT.